The T cell receptor beta chain under discussion was sequenced for a study of cytomegalovirus exposure and HLA in healthy donors. Study at large: A subsequent analysis reported that the 120 validation repertoires were produced on the same platform that had also been used for the roughly 670 first-cohort repertoires.

While the first cohort had 700 or so subjects, the donors belonged to the separate validation cohort of roughly 120 subjects. A remark on this clone: The antigen is undetermined.

Overall study findings and caveats: CMV antigen specificity of a few CMV-associated chains was confirmed in vitro. Subsequent analysis found a tendency for first-cohort TCR clusters to co-occur within the 90 to 150 validation repertoires.

This table comes from immunoSEQ multiplex PCR, and its TCRdb copy is limited to in-frame clones, with some not included. The sample includes over 200,000 clones, less than 95% of them seen just once. V lost 0 bases and J 2 bases, leaving 15 bases between the germline ends. Germline CDR1 is SGDLS and CDR2 is YYNGEE. There are 16 residues in the CDR3. The chain employs TRBV9 and TRBJ2-7; D may be TRBD2 (7 bases). This TCR was recovered from a woman aged 30 to 39 in good health and CMV-seronegative. Sequencing input: PBMCs. DNA for the CDR3: TGTGCCAGCAGCGTAGATGTCGGGGGGCCCCCCTACGAGCAGTACTTC. Protein sequence: CASSVDVGGPPYEQYF. The whole variable domain, filled in from reference TRBV9 and TRBJ2-7, reads DSGVTQTPKHLITATGQRVTLRCSPRSGDLSVYWYQQSLDQGLQFLIQYYNGEERAKGNILERFSAQQFPDLHSELNLSSLELGDSALYFCASSVDVGGPPYEQYFGPGTRLTVT.